Listed below are T cell receptor beta chains from one sample, sequenced in a study of control samples from healthy donors and cancer patients. The table came from immunoSEQ multiplex PCR; TCRdb's copy has only in-frame clones and leaves some out. The table records 150,000 to 200,000 clones, approximately 90% of them present only once. The specimen sequenced was blood. The origin of the receptors is a man in his thirties or forties in good health. Each CDR3 is given with its conserved first and last residue. The D gene is left open where the match is weak. Only part of the rows carry a size: once, few, many, or a class if the clone is expanded.

j_call v_call clone_size d_call cdr3_aa cdr3_nt
TRBJ2-7 TRBV29-1 NA TRBD1 CSVVDRGTNYEQYF TGCAGCGTTGTGGACAGGGGGACCAACTACGAGCAGTACTTC
TRBJ2-2 TRBV29-1 NA TRBD1 CSARDRGETGELFF TGCAGCGCCCGGGACAGGGGAGAAACCGGGGAGCTGTTTTTT
TRBJ2-5 TRBV7-7 NA TRBD2 CASSFLAGGQETQYF TGTGCCAGCAGCTTCCTAGCGGGGGGACAAGAGACCCAGTACTTC
TRBJ2-5 TRBV19 NA NA CASSIDSFRETQYF TGTGCCAGTAGTATAGATTCATTTCGAGAGACCCAGTACTTC
TRBJ1-6 TRBV4-3 once NA CASSQEGSPLHF TGCGCCAGCAGCCAAGAAGGGTCACCCCTCCACTTT
TRBJ2-1 TRBV9 NA TRBD1 CASSPGDRAYNEQFF TGTGCCAGCAGCCCCGGGGACAGGGCCTACAATGAGCAGTTCTTC
TRBJ2-7 TRBV30 NA NA CAWTQGTYEQYF TGTGCCTGGACCCAGGGCACCTACGAGCAGTACTTC
TRBJ2-7 TRBV19 once TRBD2 CASSEGGPYEQYF TGTGCCAGTAGTGAGGGAGGGCCCTACGAGCAGTACTTC
TRBJ2-5 TRBV5-1 NA NA CASSSRTGETQYF TGCGCCAGCAGCTCCCGCACCGGAGAGACCCAGTACTTC
TRBJ1-1 TRBV30 NA NA CAWSVWSGSTEAFF TGTGCCTGGAGTGTATGGTCGGGGAGCACTGAAGCTTTCTTT
TRBJ2-5 TRBV5-1 NA NA CASSLVNRAQETQYF TGCGCCAGCAGCTTGGTTAACAGAGCACAAGAGACCCAGTACTTC
TRBJ1-1 TRBV5-1 NA NA CASSPQGLNTEAFF TGCGCCAGCAGCCCTCAGGGCTTGAACACTGAAGCTTTCTTT
TRBJ2-2 TRBV6-5 NA NA CASSVTGNTGELFF TGTGCCAGCAGCGTGACAGGCAACACCGGGGAGCTGTTTTTT
TRBJ2-3 TRBV5-1 NA TRBD2 CASSLGLAATDTQYF TGCGCCAGCAGCTTGGGACTAGCGGCCACAGATACGCAGTATTTT
TRBJ2-1 TRBV6-2/TRBV6-3 few TRBD2 CASSTFGGGGNEQFF TGTGCCAGCAGTACCTTTGGCGGGGGGGGAAATGAGCAGTTCTTC
TRBJ1-1 TRBV7-6 NA NA CASSLVPPEQGSNTEAFF TGTGCCAGCAGCTTAGTTCCCCCGGAACAGGGTTCGAACACTGAAGCTTTCTTT
TRBJ2-1 TRBV9 NA TRBD2 CASSPQLAGGGDEQFF TGTGCCAGCAGCCCCCAACTAGCGGGAGGTGGCGATGAGCAGTTCTTC
TRBJ1-1 TRBV24-1 NA TRBD1 CATSDPRGSTEAFF TGTGCCACCAGTGACCCCAGGGGGTCCACTGAAGCTTTCTTT
TRBJ1-1 TRBV19 NA TRBD1 CASTRDRGHTEAFF TGTGCCAGTACTAGGGACAGGGGTCACACTGAAGCTTTCTTT
TRBJ2-1 TRBV10-3 once TRBD2 CATHGGSTASSYNEQFF TGTGCCACCCACGGCGGGAGTACCGCTAGCTCCTACAATGAGCAGTTCTTC
TRBJ2-7 TRBV29-1 NA TRBD2 CSVEAGGASYEQYF TGCAGCGTTGAGGCGGGGGGCGCCTCCTACGAGCAGTACTTC
TRBJ1-5 TRBV27 NA NA CASSQDSNQPQHF TGTGCCAGCAGTCAGGACAGCAATCAGCCCCAGCATTTT
TRBJ2-1 TRBV7-2 NA TRBD2 CADALAGTYNEQFF TGTGCCGATGCCCTAGCGGGAACTTACAATGAGCAGTTCTTC
TRBJ2-1 TRBV30 NA NA CAWSVRAGLYNEQFF TGTGCCTGGAGTGTGAGGGCGGGGCTGTACAATGAGCAGTTCTTC
TRBJ2-7 TRBV5-4 NA NA CASSLGDQDEQYF TGTGCCAGCAGCTTGGGGGATCAAGACGAGCAGTACTTC
TRBJ1-6 TRBV13 NA NA CASSLGADGNSPLHF TGTGCCAGCAGCTTAGGCGCGGACGGTAATTCACCCCTCCACTTT
TRBJ2-7 TRBV27 NA TRBD2 CASSASWAGDSYEQYF TGTGCCAGCAGTGCCTCCTGGGCGGGGGACTCCTACGAGCAGTACTTC
TRBJ2-5 TRBV28 NA TRBD1 CASRESGTGLSETQYF TGTGCCAGCAGAGAATCCGGGACAGGTCTAAGCGAGACCCAGTACTTC
TRBJ1-4 TRBV6-6 NA NA CASRPEANEKLFF TGTGCCAGCAGGCCAGAAGCTAATGAAAAACTGTTTTTT
TRBJ2-5 TRBV7-9 NA TRBD1 CASSLARDSRYETQYF TGTGCCAGCAGCTTAGCGAGGGACAGCCGCTACGAGACCCAGTACTTC
TRBJ2-2 TRBV24-1 NA NA CATSDPNTGELFF TGTGCCACCAGTGATCCAAACACCGGGGAGCTGTTTTTT
TRBJ2-1 TRBV27 NA NA CASSFGGNYNEQFF TGTGCCAGCAGTTTCGGGGGAAATTACAATGAGCAGTTCTTC
TRBJ1-6 TRBV4-3 NA NA CASSHERGTYNSPLHF TGCGCCAGCAGCCACGAGAGGGGGACCTATAATTCACCCCTCCACTTT
TRBJ1-4 TRBV4-2 NA NA CASSQVGRVNEKLFF TGTGCCAGCAGCCAAGTTGGCCGGGTTAATGAAAAACTGTTTTTT
TRBJ2-7 TRBV19 NA NA CASSADRTSSYEQYF TGTGCCAGTAGTGCCGACAGGACCTCTTCCTACGAGCAGTACTTC
TRBJ2-5 TRBV6-5 NA NA CASRAIGLGETQYF TGTGCCAGCAGAGCTATAGGGTTGGGAGAGACCCAGTACTTC
TRBJ2-7 TRBV28 NA NA CASSPLTRGGRYEQYF TGTGCCAGCAGTCCATTGACTAGAGGGGGACGATACGAGCAGTACTTC
TRBJ2-3 TRBV30 NA NA CAWSAGSGADTQYF TGTGCCTGGAGTGCGGGGTCAGGGGCAGATACGCAGTATTTT
TRBJ1-2 TRBV19 NA NA CASSIEVNYGYTF TGTGCCAGTAGTATAGAAGTTAACTATGGCTACACCTTC
TRBJ1-6 TRBV9 NA NA CASSVAADRRNNSPLHF TGTGCCAGCAGCGTAGCCGCAGACAGGCGAAATAATTCACCCCTCCACTTT
TRBJ2-7 TRBV4-1 NA TRBD2 CASSRRQGLAAIEAYEQYF TGCGCCAGCAGCCGACGACAGGGACTAGCGGCTATAGAGGCCTACGAGCAGTACTTC
TRBJ1-5 TRBV7-2 NA NA CASSLAPDQPQHF TGTGCCAGCAGCTTAGCGCCAGATCAGCCCCAGCATTTT
TRBJ2-5 TRBV7-2 NA TRBD2 CASSLSFGGGWTQYF TGTGCCAGCAGCTTATCCTTCGGCGGGGGGTGGACCCAGTACTTC
TRBJ1-2 TRBV20-1 NA NA CSARGYTF TGCAGTGCTAGAGGCTACACCTTC
TRBJ1-1 TRBV9 once TRBD1 CASSVAQGRMNTEAFF TGTGCCAGCAGCGTAGCACAGGGGAGGATGAACACTGAAGCTTTCTTT
TRBJ2-7 TRBV10-3 NA TRBD2 CAIRIAGGNPEQYF TGTGCCATCAGGATAGCGGGAGGAAACCCCGAGCAGTACTTC
TRBJ2-4 TRBV28 NA TRBD2 CASAGADKNIQYF TGTGCCAGCGCGGGAGCGGACAAAAACATTCAGTACTTC
TRBJ2-7 TRBV28 NA TRBD2 CASRDASGTGAYEQYF TGTGCCAGCAGGGACGCCAGCGGGACTGGAGCGTACGAGCAGTACTTC
TRBJ2-1 TRBV11-3 NA NA CASSPSEYNEQFF TGTGCCAGCAGCCCAAGCGAATACAATGAGCAGTTCTTC
TRBJ1-4 TRBV18 NA TRBD1 CASSPQGAGEKLFF TGTGCCAGCTCACCACAGGGGGCAGGAGAAAAACTGTTTTTT
TRBJ1-5 TRBV28 NA NA CASSSSGLTEPQHF TGTGCCAGCAGTTCATCGGGCTTAACGGAGCCCCAGCATTTT
TRBJ2-7 TRBV5-1 NA NA CASSYRNEQYF TGCGCCAGCAGCTACCGAAACGAGCAGTACTTC
TRBJ1-5 TRBV9 NA NA CASRATGGADQPQHF TGTGCCAGCCGCGCGACGGGGGGGGCCGATCAGCCCCAGCATTTT
TRBJ1-5 TRBV19 NA NA CASRNRGSQPQHF TGTGCCAGTAGGAACCGGGGATCGCAGCCCCAGCATTTT
TRBJ2-3 TRBV27 NA NA CASSSPVFGQSTDTQYF TGTGCCAGCAGTTCCCCGGTTTTTGGACAAAGCACAGATACGCAGTATTTT
TRBJ1-5 TRBV6-2/TRBV6-3 NA TRBD1 CASSEQGRGHNQPQHF TGTGCCAGCAGCGAACAAGGCAGGGGGCACAATCAGCCCCAGCATTTT
TRBJ1-2 TRBV7-3 once TRBD1 CASSLEPTGASYGYTF TGTGCCAGCAGCTTAGAGCCGACAGGGGCGAGCTATGGCTACACCTTC
TRBJ2-4 TRBV24-1 NA TRBD1 CATSDFGIRGTARIAKNIQYF TGTGCCACCAGTGATTTCGGTATTAGGGGGACAGCTCGCATAGCCAAAAACATTCAGTACTTC
TRBJ2-6 TRBV4-2 few NA CASSQDRSSGANVLTF TGTGCCAGCAGCCAAGATCGTAGCTCTGGGGCCAACGTCCTGACTTTC